Reported below is one T cell receptor beta chain. The source of the sample is a study of blood T cell repertoires in COVID-19. In the authors' workflow: From reference gene primer amplification, estimates of nucleated cell counts were derived. The data were produced by immunoSEQ multiplex PCR, yet TCRdb's version contains in-frame clones alone and is incomplete. V, J and clone size derive from that table, while D and trimming were established from the DNA sequence. The table includes fewer than 60,000 clones, about 83% detected once. In germline, CDR1 is DFQATT, CDR2 SNEGSKA (reference sequence). The CDR3 sequence is 11 residues long. V lost 2 bases, J lost 13 bases, and 14 bases lay in between.

The TCR originated in a human donor in a cohort sampled during active COVID-19. The chain uses TRBV20-1 and TRBJ1-2, with D unclear. The sample comprised peripheral blood. The CDR3 DNA is TGCAGTGCTAGATTTGGTGAGCTAAGCACCTTC. Translated: CSARFGELSTF.